The entry that follows covers one T cell receptor (beta chain) sequence. No cognate antigen has been identified for it. Nothing much larger sits one base from this clone, and base qualities are not available. Inclusive of the bounding cysteine and phenylalanine, the CDR3 is 15 residues long. Left in the record is the CDR3 DNA by itself, 45 bases read in frame from the first base. In the germline V gene, CDR1 corresponds to MNHEY and CDR2 to SVGAGI. Compared with germline, V lacks 2 bases and J lacks 0 bases; bases without a gene match: 3. These data belong to a study of blood T cell repertoires in COVID-19 (dated by TCRdb to 2019 to 2021). Broadly, across the study: The collaborator samples originated in the United States, Italy and Spain and spanned the acute and convalescent phases of COVID-19. Where available, HLA class I and class II types were taken from metadata supplied by the sample provider and were not determined by assay-based typing. The sample metadata nearly always contained a de-identified subject ID, COVID-19 status, age in years and sex. Deeply sampled blood TCRbeta repertoires from subjects exposed to, actively infected with, or recovered from COVID-19 were included in the dataset. The material from the prospective study consisted of cDNA or gDNA derived from T cells, B-cell-depleted T cells, or PBMCs. The repertoires were made available in a free public database intended to serve as a resource for research on the immune response to SARS-CoV-2. The samples were drawn from two sources: the first 160 participants of the ongoing ImmuneRACE study, and fewer than 1,500 subjects contributed by 6 global collaborators. Points the paper makes about the study in general: How much clinical and demographic metadata was included differed by source and by participant, and the metadata was provided uncurated.

Enrolling through a virtual design, the prospective study's participants ranged in age from roughly 18 to 95 years and lived across roughly 24 United States geographic areas. In the prospective study, participants were assigned to cohorts based on the clinical history participants reported in a screening survey and a study questionnaire. Recovered participants in ImmuneRACE Cohort 3 were defined by two consecutive negative NP/OP PCR tests, clearance by a healthcare professional, or resolution of symptoms. In the prospective study, mobile phlebotomists collected whole blood, serum and a nasopharyngeal or oropharyngeal swab from each participant. Additional blood draws and questionnaires over an approximately 2-month period could optionally be provided by prospective study participants. Before DNA extraction, blood samples from the prospective study were shipped at room temperature or frozen. TCRbeta CDR3 regions were amplified from genomic DNA using the immunoSEQ Assay, a bias-controlled multiplex PCR. In the source study's methods: Nucleated cell counts per sample were estimated from amplification of reference gene primers within the assay. Sequence reads were collapsed and filtered to measure the absolute abundance of every unique TCRbeta CDR3 rearrangement. For each sample, productive Simpson clonality was calculated as the square root of Simpson's diversity index across productive rearrangements. The source is immuneACCESS, and TCRdb retained only in-frame sequences with V and J called. Part of the clones is not carried over; for the studies checked, unresolved V genes explain less than half of this, and the remainder is unexplained. From that table come the V and J calls and clone size; the DNA was used to work out D and trimming. This sample gives about 130,000 clones in total; 86% of them show up just once. The ten largest clones represent approximately 2.3% of the sample.

The V gene is TRBV6-5 and the J gene is TRBJ1-2, with TRBD1 matching 7 junction bases. This TCR was sampled from a woman aged 50 to 60 who had recovered from COVID-19. The sample consisted of PBMCs or T cells enriched from blood (not recorded which). The DNA is TGTGCCAGCAGTTACCTGGACAGGCCTAACTATGGCTACACCTTC. Its protein is CASSYLDRPNYGYTF.